The clone carrying this TCR beta chain was recorded only once. Its antigen is not known. BIOMED2 TRB-A/B primer pools were used in multiplex TRB PCR. One entry per CDR3 protein results from TCRdb running MiXCR on the multiplex PCR reads. Among about 10,000 distinct CDR3 sequences, 28% were seen once, and the ten largest hold under 35%. Germline assignment: CDR1 SGHDN and CDR2 FVKESK. The V end lost 0 bases, the J end lost 6 bases, and 11 bases lay between the germline ends. The CDR3 is made up of 14 amino acids. TRB was amplified from approximately 250-480 ng of blood genomic DNA. The data were obtained in a study of T and B cells in COVID-19 patients. Study information: Of approximately 21 active-infection patients, over 9 were critically ill with mechanical ventilation or extracorporeal membrane oxygenation. About 90% of the roughly 20 active-infection patients had comorbidities associated with unfavorable COVID-19 outcome.

Notes on the study in general: The recovered cohort had under 3,000 exclusive TCR clusters, including roughly 28 low generation probability clusters.

Source material: blood. This TCR was recovered from a human donor who had recovered from COVID-19. The chain recombines TRBV14 with TRBJ1-1, with D perhaps TRBD1 (6 bases). For the CDR3, the DNA is TGTGCCAGCAGCCAAGAGGGGGGGCAGGCTGAAGCTTTCTTT. It is translated as CASSQEGGQAEAFF.